Described below is a single TCR beta chain sequence and its context. The antigen is unknown. This sample was included in a study of T cell responses to AZD1222 COVID-19 vaccine. Using immunoSEQ multiplex PCR, the repertoire was profiled, and TCRdb retains in-frame clones only, with some absent. Found here are roughly 150,000 clones, 85% to 95% of them singletons; the top ten hold about 9%. Findings and limits, study-wide: Unmutated variant regions are reportedly the target of nearly half of TCRs that are spike-specific.

Source: peripheral blood, taken on day 0 of AZD1222 vaccination. This clonotype originated in an adult in good health.

CDR3 DNA sequence: TGTGCCAGTAGTACCGGGACAGTCAATCAGCCCCAGCATTTT. It encodes CASSTGTVNQPQHF. This chain links TRBV19 with TRBJ1-5, with 7 bases matching TRBD1. This CDR3 is built from 14 residues. V shed 4 bases and J 3 bases; nucleotides not matched to a gene: 3. Germline CDR1 is LNHDA and CDR2 is SQIVND (reference sequence).